The following is a T cell receptor (beta chain) sequence with its context. As originally analysed: Amplification of reference gene primers was used by the study to estimate nucleated cell counts. Profiled with immunoSEQ multiplex PCR; TCRdb holds only in-frame clones, not every one. V, J and clone size derive from that table, while D and trimming were established from the DNA sequence. The sample lists 70,000 or so clones; roughly 86% were seen once. This sample was included in a study of blood T cell repertoires in COVID-19. V was trimmed by 1 base and J by 4 bases, leaving 10 bases between them. Germline assignment: CDR1 MDHEN and CDR2 SYDVKM. The CDR3 is 14 residues long.

The sequencing sample was made of peripheral blood. The receptor was isolated from a man in his 70s with active COVID-19. The chain is built from TRBV28 and TRBJ1-1; the D gene is possibly TRBD1 (5 bases). CDR3 coding DNA: TGTGCCAGCAGTTTATTGGGGCCTGGCACTGAAGCTTTCTTT. This translates into CASSLLGPGTEAFF.